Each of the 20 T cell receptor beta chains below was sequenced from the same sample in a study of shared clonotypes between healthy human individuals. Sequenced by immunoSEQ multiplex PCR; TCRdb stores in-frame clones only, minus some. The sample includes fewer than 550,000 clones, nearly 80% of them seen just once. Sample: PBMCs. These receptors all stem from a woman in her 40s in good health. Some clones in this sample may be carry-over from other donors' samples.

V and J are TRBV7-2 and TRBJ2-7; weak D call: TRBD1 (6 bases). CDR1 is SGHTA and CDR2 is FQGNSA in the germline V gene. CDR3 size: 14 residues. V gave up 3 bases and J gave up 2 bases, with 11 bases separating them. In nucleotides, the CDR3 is TGTGCCAGCAGCTTGGGGGCAGCTGCCTACGAGCAGTACTTC. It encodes CASSLGAAAYEQYF.

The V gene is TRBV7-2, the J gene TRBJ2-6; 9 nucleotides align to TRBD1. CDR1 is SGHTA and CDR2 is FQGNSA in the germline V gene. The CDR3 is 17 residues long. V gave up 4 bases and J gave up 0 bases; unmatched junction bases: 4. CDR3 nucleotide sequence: TGTGCCAGCAGCTCCGGGACAGGGTCCTCTGGGGCCAACGTCCTGACTTTC. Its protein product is CASSSGTGSSGANVLTF.

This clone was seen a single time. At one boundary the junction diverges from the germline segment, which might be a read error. The CDR3 region has the DNA TGCGCCAGCAGCTGGGGGTACTCCAATAATTCACCCCTCCACTTT. This sequence encodes CASSWGYSNNSPLHF. The chain has TRBV5-1 and TRBJ1-6, with a weak D call TRBD1 (5 bases). Germline values: CDR1 SGHRS, CDR2 YFSETQ. The CDR3 loop spans 15 amino acids.

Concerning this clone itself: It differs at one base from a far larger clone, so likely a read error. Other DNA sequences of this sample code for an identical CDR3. CDR3: CATSRDEDEQFF. The CDR3 nucleotides read TGTGCCACCAGCAGAGATGAAGATGAGCAGTTCTTC. V is TRBV15 and J is TRBJ2-1; D uncertain. Germline V gene lookup returns CDR1 LNHNV and CDR2 YYDKDF (reference sequence). There are 12 residues in the CDR3. The ends were cut back, 0 bases at V and 8 bases at J, with 5 bases in the middle.

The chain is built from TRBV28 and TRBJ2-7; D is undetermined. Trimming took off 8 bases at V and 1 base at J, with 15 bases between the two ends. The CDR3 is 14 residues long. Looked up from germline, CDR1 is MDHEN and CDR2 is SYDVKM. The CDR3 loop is CASWGSGRSYEQYF. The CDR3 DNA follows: TGTGCCAGCTGGGGTTCGGGCAGATCCTACGAGCAGTACTTC.

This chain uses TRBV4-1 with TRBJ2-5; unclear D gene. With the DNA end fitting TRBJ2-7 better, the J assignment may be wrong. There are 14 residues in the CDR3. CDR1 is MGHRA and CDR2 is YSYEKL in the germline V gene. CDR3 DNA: TGCGCCAGCAGCCTACAGAGGTACTCCTACGAGCAGTACTTC. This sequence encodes CASSLQRYSYEQYF.

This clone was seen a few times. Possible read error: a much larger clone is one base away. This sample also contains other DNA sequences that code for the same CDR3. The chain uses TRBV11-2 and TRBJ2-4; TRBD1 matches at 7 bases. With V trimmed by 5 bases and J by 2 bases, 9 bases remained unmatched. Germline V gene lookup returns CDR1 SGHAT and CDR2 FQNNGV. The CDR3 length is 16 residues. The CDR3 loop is CASSRLQGSSKNIQYF. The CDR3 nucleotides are TGTGCCAGCAGCCGTTTACAGGGGTCCTCCAAAAACATTCAGTACTTC.

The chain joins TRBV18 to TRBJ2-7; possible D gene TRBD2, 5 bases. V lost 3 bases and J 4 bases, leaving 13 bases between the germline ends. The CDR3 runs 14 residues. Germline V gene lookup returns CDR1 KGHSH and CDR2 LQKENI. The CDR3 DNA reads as TGTGCCAGCTCACCGTCACTAGTCCCTTACGAGCAGTACTTC. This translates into CASSPSLVPYEQYF.

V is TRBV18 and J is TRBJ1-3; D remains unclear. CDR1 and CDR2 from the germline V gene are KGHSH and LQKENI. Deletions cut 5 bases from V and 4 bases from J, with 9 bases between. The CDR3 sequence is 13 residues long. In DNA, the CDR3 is TGTGCCAGCTCAAACCGCCGGGGAAACACCATATATTTT. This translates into CASSNRRGNTIYF.

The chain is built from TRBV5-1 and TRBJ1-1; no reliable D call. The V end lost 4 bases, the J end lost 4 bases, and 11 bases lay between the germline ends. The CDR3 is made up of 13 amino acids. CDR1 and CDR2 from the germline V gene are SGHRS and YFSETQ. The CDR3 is CASSPGGRTEAFF. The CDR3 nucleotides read TGCGCCAGCAGCCCGGGAGGACGCACTGAAGCTTTCTTT.

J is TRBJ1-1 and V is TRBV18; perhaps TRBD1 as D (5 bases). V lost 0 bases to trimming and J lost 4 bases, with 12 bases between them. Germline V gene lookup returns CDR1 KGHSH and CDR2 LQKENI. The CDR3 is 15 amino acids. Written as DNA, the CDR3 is TGTGCCAGCTCACCACCGGGGGGGGGTTCCACTGAAGCTTTCTTT. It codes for CASSPPGGGSTEAFF.

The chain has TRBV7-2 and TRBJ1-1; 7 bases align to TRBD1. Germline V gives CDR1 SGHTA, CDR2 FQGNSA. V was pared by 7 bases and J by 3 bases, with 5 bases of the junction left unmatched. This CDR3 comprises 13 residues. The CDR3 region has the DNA TGTGCCAGCAACCACCAGGGGGACACTGAAGCTTTCTTT. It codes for CASNHQGDTEAFF.

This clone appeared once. CDR3 protein: CASSQDRASNEQFF. The CDR3 DNA reads TGCGCCAGCAGCCAAGATAGGGCCTCCAATGAGCAGTTCTTC. V gene TRBV4-3 combines with J gene TRBJ2-1; D unresolved. Trimming took 0 bases from V and 6 from J, leaving 9 bases between them. The CDR3 sequence is 14 residues long. The germline V gene encodes CDR1 LGHNA and CDR2 YSLEER.

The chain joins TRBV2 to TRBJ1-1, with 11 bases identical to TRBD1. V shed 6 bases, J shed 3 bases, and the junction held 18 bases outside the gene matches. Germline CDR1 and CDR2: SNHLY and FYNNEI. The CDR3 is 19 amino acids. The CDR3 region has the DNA TGTGCCAGCAGGGCTCGACTCCGGGACAGGGGGTCGGGGTACACTGAAGCTTTCTTT. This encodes CASRARLRDRGSGYTEAFF.

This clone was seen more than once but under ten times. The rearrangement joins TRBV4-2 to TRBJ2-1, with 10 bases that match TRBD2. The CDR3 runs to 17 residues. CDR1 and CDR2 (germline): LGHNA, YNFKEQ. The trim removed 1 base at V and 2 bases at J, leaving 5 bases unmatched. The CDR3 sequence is CASSQASGRYPYNEQFF. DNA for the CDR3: TGTGCCAGCAGCCAAGCTAGCGGGAGATACCCCTACAATGAGCAGTTCTTC.

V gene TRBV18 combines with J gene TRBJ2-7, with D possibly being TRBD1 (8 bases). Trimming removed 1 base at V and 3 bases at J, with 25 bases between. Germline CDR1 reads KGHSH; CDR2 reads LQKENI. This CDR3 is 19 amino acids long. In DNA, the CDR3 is TGTGCCAGCTCACCACAGTATACAGGGGGGGTTCTACGGCTCTACGAGCAGTACTTC. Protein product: CASSPQYTGGVLRLYEQYF.

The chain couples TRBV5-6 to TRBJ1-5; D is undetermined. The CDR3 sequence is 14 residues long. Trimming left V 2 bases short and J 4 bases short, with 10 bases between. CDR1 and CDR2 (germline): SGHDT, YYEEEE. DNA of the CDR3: TGTGCCAGCAGCTTCGGGAGCGGTAATCAGCCCCAGCATTTT. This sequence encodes CASSFGSGNQPQHF. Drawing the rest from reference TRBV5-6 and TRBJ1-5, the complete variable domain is DAGVTQSPTHLIKTRGQQVTLRCSPKSGHDTVSWYQQALGQGPQFIFQYYEEEERQRGNFPDRFSGHQFPNYSSELNVNALLLGDSALYLCASSFGSGNQPQHFGDGTRLSIL.

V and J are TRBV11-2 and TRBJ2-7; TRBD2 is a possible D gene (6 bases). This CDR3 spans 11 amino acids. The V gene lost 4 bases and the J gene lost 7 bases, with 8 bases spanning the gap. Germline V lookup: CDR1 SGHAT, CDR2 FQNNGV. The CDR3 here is CASSSREEQYF. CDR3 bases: TGTGCCAGCAGCTCACGGGAGGAGCAGTACTTC.

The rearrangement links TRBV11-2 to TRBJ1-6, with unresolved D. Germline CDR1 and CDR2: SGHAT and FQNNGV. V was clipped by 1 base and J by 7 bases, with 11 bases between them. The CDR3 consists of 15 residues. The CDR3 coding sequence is TGTGCCAGCAGCTTAGTGTTTCCGGTGAATTCACCCCTCCACTTT. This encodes CASSLVFPVNSPLHF.

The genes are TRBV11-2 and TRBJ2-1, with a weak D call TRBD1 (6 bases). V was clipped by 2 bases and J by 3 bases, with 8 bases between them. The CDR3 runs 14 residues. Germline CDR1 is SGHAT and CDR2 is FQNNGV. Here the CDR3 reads CASSLTGNYNEQFF. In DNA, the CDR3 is TGTGCCAGCAGCTTAACAGGGAACTACAATGAGCAGTTCTTC.